Presented here are 20 T cell receptor beta chains from one specimen sequenced in a study of shared clonotypes between healthy human individuals. Measured with immunoSEQ multiplex PCR; TCRdb has only the in-frame clones, and not every one. Among about 2.1 million clones listed, just over 90% were seen once. Naive CD8 cells, CD45RO-negative and positively selected for CCR7, excluded terminally differentiated effector memory CD45RA+ cells. Material for sequencing was naive CD8+ T cells from PBMCs. Receptors originate from a man aged 18 to 30 in good health. Some clones in this sample may be carry-over from other donors' samples.

This clone was recorded once. This chain connects TRBV7-9 to TRBJ1-5; possibly TRBD1 for D (5 bases). There are 15 residues in the CDR3. Deletions cut 5 bases from V and 4 bases from J, with 15 bases between. Germline lookup yields CDR1 SEHNR and CDR2 FQNEAQ (reference sequence). This chain's CDR3 is CASSPAGQVNQPQHF. The CDR3 DNA sequence: TGTGCCAGCAGCCCGGCGGGGCAGGTAAATCAGCCCCAGCATTTT.

The chain employs TRBV6-5 and TRBJ2-5, with D possibly being TRBD2 (5 bases). Germline values: CDR1 MNHEY, CDR2 SVGAGI. With 2 bases removed from V and 5 bases from J, the gap between germline ends came to 12 bases. The CDR3 length is 14 residues. In DNA, the CDR3 is TGTGCCAGCAGTTACGGCGGGCCACGGGAGACCCAGTACTTC. This gives the protein CASSYGGPRETQYF.

The rearrangement joins TRBV11-1 to TRBJ1-2, with a possible D match to TRBD1 (6 bases). The CDR3 totals 14 residues. From germline, CDR1 is SGHAT and CDR2 FQDESV (reference sequence). Trimming removed 5 bases at V and 8 bases at J, with 18 bases between. CDR3 loop: CASSKPGGRGGYTF. CDR3 DNA sequence: TGTGCCAGCAGCAAACCTGGGGGGCGCGGCGGCTACACCTTC.

The CDR3 loop reads CASSPGLAGPYEQYF. The DNA for the CDR3 is TGTGCCAGCAGCCCGGGACTAGCGGGGCCCTACGAGCAGTACTTC. The rearrangement uses TRBV6-6 and TRBJ2-7, with 13 positions matching TRBD2. CDR1 is MNHNY and CDR2 is SVGAGI in the germline V gene (reference sequence). The CDR3 contains 15 residues. Losses at the gene ends were 6 bases for V and 2 bases for J; bases not matched to a gene: 4.

The chain links TRBV19 to TRBJ2-3; TRBD1 might be the D (5 bases). Germline CDR1 LNHDA, CDR2 SQIVND (reference sequence). The CDR3 covers 11 residues. V was trimmed by 3 bases and J by 10 bases, leaving 8 bases between them. This CDR3 is CASSIQGAQYF. DNA of the CDR3: TGTGCCAGTAGTATCCAGGGTGCGCAGTATTTT.

The chain uses TRBV7-9 and TRBJ2-1; 7 bases match TRBD1. V gave up 5 bases and J gave up 5 bases; unmatched junction bases: 15. The CDR3 consists of 17 residues. CDR1 is SEHNR, CDR2 FQNEAQ, per germline (reference sequence). CDR3 DNA sequence: TGTGCCAGCAGCCCAAACCCTGCCGGGACAGTCAACAATGAGCAGTTCTTC. It translates to CASSPNPAGTVNNEQFF. Together with reference TRBV7-9 and TRBJ2-1, the CDR3 gives the full variable domain: DTGVSQNPRHKITKRGQNVTFRCDPISEHNRLYWYRQTLGQGPEFLTYFQNEAQLEKSRLLSDRFSAERPKGSFSTLEIQRTEQGDSAMYLCASSPNPAGTVNNEQFFGPGTRLTVL.

The chain recombines TRBV19 with TRBJ2-3; 14 positions match TRBD2. V was pared by 5 bases and J by 1 base, with 17 bases of the junction left unmatched. The CDR3 is 21 residues long. Germline V gene data show CDR1 as LNHDA and CDR2 as SQIVND (reference sequence). CDR3 region: CASSPPGLAGAGWHGTDTQYF. CDR3 nucleotide sequence: TGTGCCAGTAGTCCCCCGGGACTAGCGGGAGCGGGTTGGCATGGCACAGATACGCAGTATTTT.

The gene calls are TRBV28 and TRBJ1-2; D unclear. CDR1 is MDHEN, CDR2 SYDVKM, per germline. Trimming took 11 bases from V and 8 from J, leaving 15 bases between them. This CDR3 comprises 11 residues. The CDR3 sequence: CADFGGPGYTF. Written as DNA, the CDR3 is TGTGCCGATTTTGGAGGGCCCGGCTACACCTTC.

The chain employs TRBV6-6 and TRBJ1-1; tentatively, D is TRBD1 (6 bases). The CDR3 loop spans 14 amino acids. The ends were cut back, 7 bases at V and 7 bases at J, with 19 bases in the middle. The germline V gene has CDR1 MNHNY and CDR2 SVGAGI (reference sequence). CDR3 sequence: CASNHGGGSGEAFF. As DNA, the CDR3 is TGTGCCAGCAACCACGGGGGGGGCTCGGGTGAAGCTTTCTTT.

The rearrangement uses TRBV7-9 and TRBJ2-3; TRBD1 matches at 8 bases. Germline trimming cut 5 bases from V and 2 bases from J; bases unmatched to any gene: 12. CDR1 SEHNR and CDR2 FQNEAQ come from the germline V gene (reference sequence). The CDR3 has 17 amino acids. The CDR3 reads CASSVLQGVPATDTQYF. The CDR3 region has the DNA TGTGCCAGCAGCGTTCTACAGGGGGTCCCCGCCACAGATACGCAGTATTTT.

The rearrangement uses TRBV4-1 and TRBJ1-1; D not resolved. The CDR3 contains 17 residues. Germline V gives CDR1 MGHRA, CDR2 YSYEKL. With 3 bases removed from V and 3 bases from J, the gap between germline ends came to 20 bases. The CDR3 loop is CASSQLSGVRTYTEAFF. Written as DNA, the CDR3 is TGCGCCAGCAGCCAGCTTTCTGGTGTGAGGACGTACACTGAAGCTTTCTTT.

The CDR3 loop reads CASSPTPWDLNEQFF. For the CDR3, the DNA is TGTGCCAGCAGCCCCACCCCATGGGATCTAAATGAGCAGTTCTTC. The V call is TRBV7-9, the J call TRBJ2-1, with D unresolved. The CDR3 extends over 15 amino acids. CDR1 is SEHNR and CDR2 is FQNEAQ in the germline V gene (reference sequence). The V end was cut by 5 bases, the J end by 7 bases, with 18 bases between.

CDR3 loop: CASSHPPDSPGVVSDGGFVETQYF. CDR3 nucleotides: TGTGCCAGCAGCCACCCTCCGGACTCACCGGGGGTGGTTAGTGACGGGGGCTTTGTAGAGACCCAGTACTTC. The J gene is TRBJ2-5, the V gene TRBV4-2; D is tentatively TRBD1 or TRBD2 (6 bases each). V shed 3 bases and J shed 4 bases, with 42 bases lying between them. Germline CDR1 reads LGHNA; CDR2 reads YNFKEQ. This CDR3 has 24 residues.

The genes are TRBV11-2 and TRBJ1-6, with D hard to call. V lost 3 bases, J lost 5 bases, and 11 bases lay in between. The germline V gene has CDR1 SGHAT and CDR2 FQNNGV. The CDR3 consists of 15 residues. DNA of the CDR3: TGTGCCAGCAGCTTGACCAACGGAAATAATTCACCCCTCCACTTT. Its protein is CASSLTNGNNSPLHF.

The chain recombines TRBV10-1 with TRBJ2-7; unclear D gene. Per germline, CDR1 WNHNN and CDR2 SYGVQD (reference sequence). The CDR3 is 13 amino acids. Trimming shortened V by 2 bases and J by 0 bases, and 5 bases separated the two germline ends. CDR3 sequence: CASSEAASYEQYF. The CDR3 coding sequence is TGCGCCAGCAGTGAGGCAGCCTCCTACGAGCAGTACTTC.

The table lists this clone with a count of one. The chain links TRBV7-9 to TRBJ2-7; D possibly corresponds to TRBD1 (5 bases). Germline V lookup: CDR1 SEHNR, CDR2 FQNEAQ (reference sequence). This CDR3 region has 15 residues. V dropped 5 bases and J dropped 5 bases, with 19 bases sitting between them. CDR3 protein: CASSPQELEIDEQYF. The CDR3 nucleotides are TGTGCCAGCAGCCCACAGGAATTGGAAATCGACGAGCAGTACTTC.

The CDR3 sequence: CASSGRENYEQYF. CDR3 coding DNA: TGTGCCAGCAGTGGGCGGGAGAATTACGAGCAGTACTTC. The J gene is TRBJ2-7, the V gene TRBV7-2; 7 bases are shared with TRBD2. The CDR3 loop spans 13 amino acids. Germline values: CDR1 SGHTA, CDR2 FQGNSA. With 6 bases clipped from V and 4 bases from J, the junction kept 6 bases outside the gene matches.

In its sample, this clone was seen once. The rearrangement links TRBV9 to TRBJ2-7; the match to TRBD2 covers 11 bases. The germline CDR1 and CDR2 sequences are SGDLS and YYNGEE. Unmatched junction bases numbered 7, after V lost 3 bases and J lost 5 bases. CDR3 size: 15 residues. In DNA, the CDR3 is TGTGCCAGCAGCGCCCCAGCTAGCGGGAGGAACGAGCAGTACTTC. Residues: CASSAPASGRNEQYF.

V gene TRBV10-3 combines with J gene TRBJ2-7, with 9 bases fitting TRBD1. The CDR3 is made up of 15 amino acids. With 2 bases clipped from V and 3 bases from J, the junction kept 5 bases outside the gene matches. CDR1 ENHRY and CDR2 SYGVKD come from the germline V gene. The CDR3 nucleotides read TGTGCCATCAGTGAGAAGACAGGGGGGATCTACGAGCAGTACTTC. As protein: CAISEKTGGIYEQYF.

The V gene is TRBV6-5, the J gene TRBJ2-1; 11 bases line up with TRBD2. Germline CDR1 MNHEY, CDR2 SVGAGI. Losses at the gene ends were 5 bases for V and 7 bases for J; bases not matched to a gene: 10. This CDR3 comprises 16 residues. In DNA form, the CDR3 reads TGTGCCAGCAGTAACTTCGGGACTAGCGGTACGAATGAGCAGTTCTTC. It specifies CASSNFGTSGTNEQFF.